This passage covers 11 T cell receptor beta chains from one sample sequenced in a study of identifying expanded T cells in peripheral blood. This table comes from immunoSEQ multiplex PCR, and its TCRdb copy is limited to in-frame clones, with some not included. The repertoire holds about 130,000 clones, with approximately 86% as singletons. The specimen sequenced was blood. The receptor set was obtained from a person aged 18 to 75 in good health.

This clone appeared once. This rearrangement joins TRBV28 to TRBJ2-7; D unclear. Germline CDR1 is MDHEN and CDR2 is SYDVKM. V shed 2 bases and J shed 4 bases, with 15 bases lying between them. The CDR3 loop spans 15 amino acids. CDR3 amino acids: CASSLSKLGVYEQYF. CDR3 nucleotide sequence: TGTGCCAGCAGTTTAAGTAAGCTTGGAGTTTACGAGCAGTACTTC.

This clone turned up a few times. The CDR3 DNA reads TGCGCCAGCAGCTTGGGGGACCTGAACACTGAAGCTTTCTTT. As protein: CASSLGDLNTEAFF. The chain combines TRBV5-1 with TRBJ1-1; maybe TRBD1 (5 bases). The CDR3 sequence is 14 residues long. CDR1 is SGHRS and CDR2 is YFSETQ in the germline V gene. V lost 0 bases to trimming and J lost 0 bases, with 6 bases between them.

The sample holds a few counts of this clone. The rearrangement uses TRBV14 and TRBJ2-5; 8 positions agree with TRBD2. The germline V gene encodes CDR1 SGHDN and CDR2 FVKESK. The CDR3 covers 16 residues. V was pared by 1 base and J by 1 base, with 5 bases of the junction left unmatched. CDR3 nucleotide sequence: TGTGCCAGCAGCCAAGGGGTTAGCGGGGCCCAAGAGACCCAGTACTTC. Translating it yields CASSQGVSGAQETQYF.

The chain is built from TRBV6-6 and TRBJ1-1; unclear D gene. Trimming cost V 4 bases and J 0 bases, with 15 bases left between them. Germline CDR1 MNHNY, CDR2 SVGAGI (reference sequence). The CDR3 length is 16 residues. The CDR3 DNA is TGTGCCAGCAGTTCCTTCTTGGCAGGATTGAACACTGAAGCTTTCTTT. Amino acid sequence: CASSSFLAGLNTEAFF.

The chain employs TRBV14 and TRBJ2-5; D ambiguous. V was trimmed by 4 bases and J by 7 bases, leaving 13 bases between them. The germline gives CDR1 SGHDN, CDR2 FVKESK. The CDR3 runs 13 residues. The CDR3 bases are TGTGCCAGCAGCCCCCGGATCTGGGGGACCCAGTACTTC. It encodes CASSPRIWGTQYF.

This clone was counted a single time. This chain links TRBV6-1 with TRBJ1-3, with 7 bases matching TRBD1. J gave up 0 bases and V 4 bases, and 6 bases lay outside the gene matches. Germline-derived CDR1 and CDR2 are MNHNS and SASEGT. This CDR3 is 16 amino acids long. CDR3 amino acids: CASSGLGQASGNTIYF. The CDR3 DNA reads TGTGCCAGCAGTGGCCTAGGACAGGCCTCTGGAAACACCATATATTTT.

The chain employs TRBV2 and TRBJ2-4; D is perhaps TRBD2 (5 bases). Deletions cut 7 bases from V and 1 base from J, with 8 bases between. The CDR3 length is 13 residues. Germline values: CDR1 SNHLY, CDR2 FYNNEI. The CDR3 nucleotides are TGTGCCAGCATGTCTAGCGCCAAAAACATTCAGTACTTC. It yields the protein CASMSSAKNIQYF.

The genes are TRBV2 and TRBJ1-1; D remains unclear. V gave up 0 bases and J gave up 11 bases, with 13 bases separating them. There are 13 residues in the CDR3. Germline V gene lookup returns CDR1 SNHLY and CDR2 FYNNEI. The CDR3 protein is CASSEALWGSAFF. CDR3 bases: TGTGCCAGCAGTGAAGCGCTTTGGGGAAGTGCTTTCTTT.

About this clone: One end of the junction varies from germline; a read error may be responsible. V and J are TRBV9 and TRBJ2-1; 9 bases are a match to TRBD2. The CDR3 totals 16 residues. Germline V lookup: CDR1 SGDLS, CDR2 YYNGEE. CDR3 sequence (DNA): TGTGCCAGCAGAAACGGGAGCGGGGGGTCCTCCAATGAGCAGTTCTTC. This encodes CASRNGSGGSSNEQFF.

The chain carries TRBV5-6 and TRBJ1-3, with D uncertain. This CDR3 region has 14 residues. The V gene's germline CDR1 is SGHDT and CDR2 YYEEEE. Trimming pared 0 bases from V and 2 bases from J, leaving 6 bases between. The DNA for the CDR3 is TGTGCCAGCAGCTTGGGGGCGACTGGAAACACCATATATTTT. It is translated as CASSLGATGNTIYF.

The chain combines TRBV7-2 with TRBJ2-5, with TRBD2 matching over 10 bases. From germline, CDR1 is SGHTA and CDR2 FQGNSA. The CDR3 runs 14 residues. Trimming took 8 bases from V and 3 from J; bases not matched to a gene: 6. The CDR3 reads CASRSGGLKETQYF. The CDR3 region has the DNA TGTGCCAGCCGTAGCGGGGGGCTTAAAGAGACCCAGTACTTC.